These T cell receptor beta chains were read from a single sample in a study of blood T cells in healthy people across ages. One entry per CDR3 protein, called by TCRdb with MiXCR from the 5' RACE reads. In the table there are fewer than 1,000,000 distinct CDR3 sequences, roughly 46% of which are singletons. The source material was blood. The receptors were sampled from an elderly man in good health. The CDR3 runs from the conserved cysteine through the conserved F or W. A D gene is named only where the DNA matches it firmly. Part of the rows lack a size; the others show once, few, many or a class for expanded clones.

NA	TRBD2	TRBJ2-1	TRBV29-1	TGCAGCGTTGAGGGTCGGGGGGTAGCGAATGAGCAGTTCTTC	CSVEGRGVANEQFF
NA	NA	TRBJ2-1	TRBV4-2	TGTGCCAGCAGCCAAGATCTTCCGACGAGCTCCTACAATGAGCAGTTCTTC	CASSQDLPTSSYNEQFF
few	NA	TRBJ2-7	TRBV7-2	TGTGCCAGCAGCCGCGAAGGCACAGCCTACGAGCAGTACTTC	CASSREGTAYEQYF
many	TRBD2	TRBJ2-1	TRBV5-1	TGCGCCAGCAGCCCGGGACTAGCCACGGATGAGCAGTTCTTC	CASSPGLATDEQFF
NA	TRBD2	TRBJ2-3	TRBV29-1	TGCAGCGTTGAAGGAGTAGCGGGGTCAGATACGCAGTATTTT	CSVEGVAGSDTQYF
NA	NA	TRBJ2-1	TRBV4-3	TGCGCCAGCAGCCAAGAGAAGTTCCAAGAGACCCAGTTCTTC	CASSQEKFQETQFF
few	TRBD2	TRBJ2-7	TRBV4-2	TGTGCCAGCAGCCAACGACTAGCGGTAAACGAGCAGTACTTC	CASSQRLAVNEQYF
NA	NA	TRBJ1-1	TRBV4-2	TGTGCCAGCAGCCAAGACCCAACGAGTAGGGAGGGGAACACTGAAGCTTTCTTT	CASSQDPTSREGNTEAFF
NA	TRBD2	TRBJ2-5	TRBV20-1	TGCAGTGCTAGATCACCTGCGGGGGGAGTCCAAGAGACCCAGTACTTC	CSARSPAGGVQETQYF
NA	NA	TRBJ2-7	TRBV4-1	TGCGCCAGCAGCGTCCGGGACATCTCCTACGAGCAGTACTTC	CASSVRDISYEQYF
NA	NA	TRBJ2-4	TRBV29-1	TGCAGCGTTGAAGAAGGAGGGGCTCGGACCAAAAACATTCAGTACTTC	CSVEEGGARTKNIQYF
many	TRBD2	TRBJ2-7	TRBV11-2	TGTGCCAGCACCACACATGCGGGAGGCTCCTACGAGCAGTACTTC	CASTTHAGGSYEQYF
NA	NA	TRBJ2-6	TRBV6-2/TRBV6-3	TGTGCCAGCAATGGGGCTGGGGCCAACGTCCTGACTTTC	CASNGAGANVLTF
NA	NA	TRBJ1-2	TRBV7-9	TGTGCCGGGGGGGCAGGACAACCTGGCTACACCTTC	CAGGAGQPGYTF
NA	NA	TRBJ2-5	TRBV4-3	TGCGCCAGCAGCCAAGAGGAGGGAAAGACCCAGTACTTC	CASSQEEGKTQYF
NA	TRBD1	TRBJ2-7	TRBV5-1	TGCGCCAGCAGCTTAGCGGCCACAGGGGCGATGAGCTCCTACGAGCAGTACTTC	CASSLAATGAMSSYEQYF
many	NA	TRBJ1-2	TRBV13	TGTGCCAGCATCCCCCCACGGGGCGAGGGCTATGGCTACACCTTC	CASIPPRGEGYGYTF
NA	NA	TRBJ1-5	TRBV6-6	TGTGCCGCTGGCCAGGGTGGCCAGCCCCAGCATTTT	CAAGQGGQPQHF
NA	NA	TRBJ1-4	TRBV6-5	TGTGCCAGCAGTTACAAAGGCTCCGACAATGAAAAACTGTTTTTT	CASSYKGSDNEKLFF
NA	TRBD1	TRBJ1-6	TRBV2	TGTGCCAGCAGTACCGGACAGGGATGGAGTTCACCCCTCCACTTT	CASSTGQGWSSPLHF